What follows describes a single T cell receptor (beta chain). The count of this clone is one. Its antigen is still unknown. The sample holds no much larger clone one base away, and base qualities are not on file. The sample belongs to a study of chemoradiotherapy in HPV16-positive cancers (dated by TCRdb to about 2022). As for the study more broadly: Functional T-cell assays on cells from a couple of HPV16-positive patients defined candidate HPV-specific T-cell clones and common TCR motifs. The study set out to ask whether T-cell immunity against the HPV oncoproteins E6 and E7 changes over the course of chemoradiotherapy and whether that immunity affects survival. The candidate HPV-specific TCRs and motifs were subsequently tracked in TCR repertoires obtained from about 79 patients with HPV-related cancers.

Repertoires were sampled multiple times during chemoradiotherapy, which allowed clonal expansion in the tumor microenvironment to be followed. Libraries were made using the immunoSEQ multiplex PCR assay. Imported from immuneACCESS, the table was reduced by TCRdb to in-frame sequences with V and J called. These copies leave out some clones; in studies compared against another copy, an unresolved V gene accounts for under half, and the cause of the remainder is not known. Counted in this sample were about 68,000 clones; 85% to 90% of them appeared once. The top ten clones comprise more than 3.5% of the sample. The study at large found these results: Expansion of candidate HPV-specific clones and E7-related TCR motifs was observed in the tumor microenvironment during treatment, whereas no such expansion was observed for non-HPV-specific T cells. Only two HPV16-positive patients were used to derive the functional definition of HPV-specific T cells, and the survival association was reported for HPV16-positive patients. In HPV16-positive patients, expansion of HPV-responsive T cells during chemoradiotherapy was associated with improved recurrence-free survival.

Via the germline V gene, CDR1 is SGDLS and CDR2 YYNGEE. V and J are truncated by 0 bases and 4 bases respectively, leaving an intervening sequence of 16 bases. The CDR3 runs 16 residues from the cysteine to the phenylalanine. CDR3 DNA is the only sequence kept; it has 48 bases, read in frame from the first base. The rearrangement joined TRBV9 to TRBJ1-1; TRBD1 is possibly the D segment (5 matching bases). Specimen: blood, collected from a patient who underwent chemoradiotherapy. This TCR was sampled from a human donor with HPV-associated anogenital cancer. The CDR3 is CASSVATGLGATEAFF. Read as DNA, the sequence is TGTGCCAGCAGCGTAGCTACGGGGCTCGGCGCCACTGAAGCTTTCTTT. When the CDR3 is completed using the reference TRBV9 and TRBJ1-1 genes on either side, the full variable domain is DSGVTQTPKHLITATGQRVTLRCSPRSGDLSVYWYQQSLDQGLQFLIQYYNGEERAKGNILERFSAQQFPDLHSELNLSSLELGDSALYFCASSVATGLGATEAFFGQGTRLTVV.